This T cell receptor beta chain comes out of a study of CD8 T cells in ankylosing spondylitis. General study findings and limits: Previous work reported some of these motif variants in the synovial fluid and blood of reactive arthritis. Clones tied to disease were said to be significantly enriched in matched ankylosing spondylitis synovial fluid. In ankylosing spondylitis blood, a motif of roughly eight highly homologous TCR beta variants appeared characteristic.

In this sample, this clonotype turned up a few times. Its specificity is not known. By quantitative 5'-RACE with molecular barcodes, the TCR beta libraries were made. TCRdb reanalysed the 5' RACE reads using MiXCR and keeps one entry per CDR3 protein. The sample includes around 320,000 distinct CDR3 sequences, less than 25% of them seen just once. The sequenced material came from blood, either unsorted or a sorted T cell fraction (not recorded which). This receptor was obtained from a female donor with ankylosing spondylitis or in good health (not recorded which).

CDR3 amino acids: CASSDPGTGADEQFF. CDR3 in DNA: TGCGCCAGCAGTGATCCGGGGACCGGAGCGGATGAGCAGTTCTTC. J is TRBJ2-1 and V is TRBV10-1, with D tentatively TRBD1 or TRBD2 (5 bases each). CDR3 size: 15 residues. CDR1 WNHNN and CDR2 SYGVQD come from the germline V gene (reference sequence). The ends were cut back, 3 bases at V and 8 bases at J, with 17 bases in the middle.